The rows below give T cell receptor beta chains drawn from one sample of a study of shared clonotypes between healthy human individuals. Measured with immunoSEQ multiplex PCR; TCRdb has only the in-frame clones, and not every one. The profile covers around 1.9 million clones, with 93% appearing a single time and 1.5% to 2% taken by the ten largest. The sample consisted of naive CD8+ T cells from PBMCs. The receptors originated from a young man in good health. Some clones in this sample may be carry-over from other donors' samples. Each CDR3 is given with its conserved first and last residue. The D gene is left open where the match is weak. Clone size is given for some rows only: seen once, a few or many times, or a class if the clone is expanded.

CDR3aa: CASRLGRRMNTEAFF; CDR3nt: TGTGCCAGCAGATTAGGGCGGAGGATGAACACTGAAGCTTTCTTT; d_gene: NA; j_gene: TRBJ1-1; v_gene: TRBV11-2; abundance: NA
CDR3aa: CASSLEGGPGNEQFF; CDR3nt: TGTGCCAGCAGCTTAGAGGGAGGGCCCGGCAATGAGCAGTTCTTC; d_gene: TRBD2; j_gene: TRBJ2-1; v_gene: TRBV7-9; abundance: few
CDR3aa: CSVDGRAGELGELFF; CDR3nt: TGCAGCGTTGACGGTAGGGCAGGGGAACTCGGGGAGCTGTTTTTT; d_gene: NA; j_gene: TRBJ2-2; v_gene: TRBV29-1; abundance: NA
CDR3aa: CASSLVQGEQKLFF; CDR3nt: TGTGCCAGCAGTTTGGTTCAGGGCGAGCAAAAACTGTTTTTT; d_gene: NA; j_gene: TRBJ1-4; v_gene: TRBV27; abundance: NA
CDR3aa: CASSGSGVRGELGQYF; CDR3nt: TGTGCCAGCAGTGGGTCGGGAGTCCGGGGGGAGCTGGGGCAGTACTTC; d_gene: TRBD2; j_gene: TRBJ2-7; v_gene: TRBV25-1; abundance: NA
CDR3aa: CATSRDRGANYEQYF; CDR3nt: TGTGCCACCAGCAGAGACAGGGGGGCAAACTACGAGCAGTACTTC; d_gene: NA; j_gene: TRBJ2-7; v_gene: TRBV15; abundance: NA
CDR3aa: CASSPIFSGTYYGYTF; CDR3nt: TGTGCCAGCAGCCCTATATTTTCCGGGACCTATTATGGCTACACCTTC; d_gene: NA; j_gene: TRBJ1-2; v_gene: TRBV28; abundance: NA
CDR3aa: CASSPQGGSGETQYF; CDR3nt: TGTGCCAGTAGTCCGCAAGGGGGTAGTGGGGAGACCCAGTACTTC; d_gene: NA; j_gene: TRBJ2-5; v_gene: TRBV19; abundance: NA
CDR3aa: CASSVGAGGFSSYEQYF; CDR3nt: TGTGCCAGCAGCGTAGGAGCGGGAGGTTTTAGCTCCTACGAGCAGTACTTC; d_gene: TRBD2; j_gene: TRBJ2-7; v_gene: TRBV9; abundance: NA
CDR3aa: CASSLGTGTYGYTF; CDR3nt: TGTGCCAGCAGCTTGGGGACAGGGACCTATGGCTACACCTTC; d_gene: TRBD1; j_gene: TRBJ1-2; v_gene: TRBV11-2; abundance: NA
CDR3aa: CASSPREGVSYEQYF; CDR3nt: TGTGCCAGCAGTCCCCGGGAAGGGGTCTCCTACGAGCAGTACTTC; d_gene: NA; j_gene: TRBJ2-7; v_gene: TRBV27; abundance: NA
CDR3aa: CASSLDLRYSNQPQHF; CDR3nt: TGTGCCAGCAGCTTAGATCTGCGATATAGCAATCAGCCCCAGCATTTT; d_gene: NA; j_gene: TRBJ1-5; v_gene: TRBV11-2; abundance: NA
CDR3aa: CASSLTPSSYEQYF; CDR3nt: TGTGCCAGCAGCTTAACCCCGAGCTCCTACGAGCAGTACTTC; d_gene: NA; j_gene: TRBJ2-7; v_gene: TRBV7-3; abundance: NA
CDR3aa: CSVRQGLEQYF; CDR3nt: TGCAGCGTGCGACAGGGACTCGAGCAGTACTTC; d_gene: NA; j_gene: TRBJ2-7; v_gene: TRBV29-1; abundance: NA
CDR3aa: CASSLGYSGANVLTF; CDR3nt: TGTGCCAGCAGCTTAGGGTACTCTGGGGCCAACGTCCTGACTTTC; d_gene: NA; j_gene: TRBJ2-6; v_gene: TRBV11-2; abundance: NA
CDR3aa: CASSLPPNEQFF; CDR3nt: TGTGCCAGCAGTTTACCCCCAAATGAGCAGTTCTTC; d_gene: NA; j_gene: TRBJ2-1; v_gene: TRBV27; abundance: NA
CDR3aa: CASSPQGRVQETQYF; CDR3nt: TGTGCCAGCAGCCCTCAGGGTAGGGTCCAAGAGACCCAGTACTTC; d_gene: NA; j_gene: TRBJ2-5; v_gene: TRBV2; abundance: NA
CDR3aa: CASTDSYSGNTIYF; CDR3nt: TGCGCCAGCACCGACAGCTACTCTGGAAACACCATATATTTT; d_gene: NA; j_gene: TRBJ1-3; v_gene: TRBV10-2; abundance: NA
CDR3aa: CASSESTDFYYEQYF; CDR3nt: TGTGCCAGCAGTGAATCCACAGACTTTTACTACGAGCAGTACTTC; d_gene: NA; j_gene: TRBJ2-7; v_gene: TRBV25-1; abundance: NA
CDR3aa: CASSLWGLGNTIYF; CDR3nt: TGTGCCAGCAGCTTGTGGGGACTTGGAAACACCATATATTTT; d_gene: NA; j_gene: TRBJ1-3; v_gene: TRBV5-6; abundance: NA
CDR3aa: CSVGGGTGLDEQFF; CDR3nt: TGCAGCGTTGGGGGGGGGACAGGGCTCGATGAGCAGTTCTTC; d_gene: TRBD1; j_gene: TRBJ2-1; v_gene: TRBV29-1; abundance: NA
CDR3aa: CAWSPGQGAYNEQFF; CDR3nt: TGTGCCTGGAGCCCTGGACAGGGGGCCTACAATGAGCAGTTCTTC; d_gene: TRBD1; j_gene: TRBJ2-1; v_gene: TRBV30; abundance: NA
CDR3aa: CASSIGQVPAEQFF; CDR3nt: TGTGCCAGTAGTATCGGGCAGGTCCCGGCTGAGCAGTTCTTC; d_gene: NA; j_gene: TRBJ2-1; v_gene: TRBV19; abundance: NA
CDR3aa: CASSEWIWGLATNEKLFF; CDR3nt: TGTGCCAGCAGTGAATGGATATGGGGGCTGGCTACTAATGAAAAACTGTTTTTT; d_gene: NA; j_gene: TRBJ1-4; v_gene: TRBV6-1; abundance: NA
CDR3aa: CASRQGRGHQPQHF; CDR3nt: TGCGCCAGCAGACAGGGACGGGGCCATCAGCCCCAGCATTTT; d_gene: NA; j_gene: TRBJ1-5; v_gene: TRBV10-2; abundance: NA
CDR3aa: CASSPSPGQGYNEQFF; CDR3nt: TGTGCCAGCAGTCCTTCACCGGGACAGGGATACAATGAGCAGTTCTTC; d_gene: TRBD1; j_gene: TRBJ2-1; v_gene: TRBV27; abundance: NA
CDR3aa: CASSSFVSGDEQFF; CDR3nt: TGTGCCAGCAGCTCCTTCGTTTCTGGCGATGAGCAGTTCTTC; d_gene: NA; j_gene: TRBJ2-1; v_gene: TRBV28; abundance: NA
CDR3aa: CASRGQGETQYF; CDR3nt: TGTGCCAGTAGGGGACAGGGGGAGACCCAGTACTTC; d_gene: TRBD1; j_gene: TRBJ2-5; v_gene: TRBV7-9; abundance: NA
CDR3aa: CASSLKREVPYEQYF; CDR3nt: TGTGCCAGCAGCCTAAAGCGGGAGGTGCCCTACGAGCAGTACTTC; d_gene: TRBD2; j_gene: TRBJ2-7; v_gene: TRBV5-4; abundance: once
CDR3aa: CASSFGGPGELFF; CDR3nt: TGCGCCAGCAGCTTCGGGGGACCCGGGGAGCTGTTTTTT; d_gene: NA; j_gene: TRBJ2-2; v_gene: TRBV5-1; abundance: NA